This entry is about one TCR beta chain. Antigen: not known. This record comes from a study of T-cell reconstitution after alpha-beta-depleted transplantation in children. CDR1 is SGHAT, CDR2 FQDESV, per germline (reference sequence). The CDR3 has 16 residues. The ends lost 3 bases at V and 1 base at J; junction bases unmatched: 3. Preparing the TCRbeta library involved the use of unique molecular identifiers. TCRdb used MiXCR to reprocess the PCR reads, holding one entry per CDR3 protein. The sample lists tens of thousands of distinct CDR3 sequences; over 15% were seen once. General observations from the study: After one year, T-cell counts and TCRbeta diversity mostly came from new T cells.

This rearrangement joins TRBV11-1 to TRBJ2-5, with 12 positions matching TRBD2. This receptor was taken from a male patient between 2 and 10 years old who had a stem cell transplant for acute lymphoblastic leukemia, so the T cells may come from the graft donor. The sequencing used PBMCs, mostly from graft donor cells, collected 360 days after TCRalphabeta/CD19-depleted stem cell transplant. The CDR3 DNA follows: TGTGCCAGCAGCTTCGGACTAGCGGGGCCCCAAGAGACCCAGTACTTC. Protein: CASSFGLAGPQETQYF.